This TCR beta chain was recorded in a study of beta chain features in type 1 diabetes. The study, taken as a whole, reports: Possibly, sequencing cDNA over-represented cells that had high TCR expression levels. Patients' naive, central memory and Treg TCRB repertoires seemed closer to one another than those of healthy donors. When Type 1 diabetes patients were examined, their TCRB CDR3s proved moderately but significantly shorter in all four CD4+ subsets.

Sorted CD4+ subsets: naive, central memory, regulatory, stem cell-like memory (CD45RO/CCR7/CD25/CD127/CD95/CD27 panel). Germline V gives CDR1 SGHNT, CDR2 YYREEE (reference sequence). Between the trimmed V and J ends, which lost 5 bases and 6 bases, there was a span of 13 bases. The CDR3 totals 13 residues. The isolated RNA, all of it, was reverse transcribed, so expressed TCRB transcripts were what got sequenced. Clones were sequenced by immunoSEQ multiplex PCR, and TCRdb holds only the in-frame ones, with some missing. The table has 900,000 or so clones, 15% to 20% seen once. As concerns this clone: Its antigen is undetermined.

V and J are TRBV5-4 and TRBJ2-3, with D possibly being TRBD2 (5 bases). The sequenced material came from naive CD4+ T cells from blood. This clonotype was obtained from a woman aged 18-30 years in good health. The CDR3 sequence: CASRVLAYDTQYF. DNA for the CDR3: TGTGCCAGCAGGGTCCTAGCCTACGATACGCAGTATTTT.